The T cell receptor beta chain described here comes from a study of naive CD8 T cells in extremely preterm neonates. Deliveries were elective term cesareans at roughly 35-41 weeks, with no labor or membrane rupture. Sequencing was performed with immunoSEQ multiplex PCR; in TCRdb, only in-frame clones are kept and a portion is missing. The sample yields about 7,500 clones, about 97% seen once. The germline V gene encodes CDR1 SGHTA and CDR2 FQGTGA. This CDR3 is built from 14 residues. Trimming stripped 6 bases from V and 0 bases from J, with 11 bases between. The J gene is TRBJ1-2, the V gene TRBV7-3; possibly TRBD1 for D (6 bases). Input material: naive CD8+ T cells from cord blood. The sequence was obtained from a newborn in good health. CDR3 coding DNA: TGTGCCAGCAGTTTGGACAGTTCTAACTATGGCTACACCTTC. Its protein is CASSLDSSNYGYTF. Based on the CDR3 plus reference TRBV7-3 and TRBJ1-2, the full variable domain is GAGVSQTPSNKVTEKGKYVELRCDPISGHTALYWYRQSLGQGPEFLIYFQGTGAADDSGLPNDRFFAVRPEGSVSTLKIQRTERGDSAVYLCASSLDSSNYGYTFGSGTRLTVV.